This TCR beta chain came from a study of response to subunit inactivated influenza vaccine. Study conclusions and caveats: Researchers suggested that each seasonal influenza vaccination recruits few new T cells.

TCRdb redid the calling of the RT-PCR reads with MiXCR, one entry per CDR3 protein. The sample records 250,000 to 350,000 distinct CDR3 sequences, 20% to 25% being singletons. Note on this clonotype: Its antigen is not known.

This CDR3 is built from 13 residues. In germline, CDR1 is GTSNPN, CDR2 SVGIG (reference sequence). V gave up 0 bases and J gave up 3 bases, with 8 bases separating them. The chain employs TRBV30 and TRBJ1-1; unclear D gene. The TCR was taken from a man in his fifties or sixties who received an inactivated influenza vaccine. The sequenced sample was PBMCs from blood, obtained 21 months after vaccination. The CDR3 nucleotides are TGTGCCTGGAGTGTAGGGCAGTACACTGAAGCTTTCTTT. As protein: CAWSVGQYTEAFF.